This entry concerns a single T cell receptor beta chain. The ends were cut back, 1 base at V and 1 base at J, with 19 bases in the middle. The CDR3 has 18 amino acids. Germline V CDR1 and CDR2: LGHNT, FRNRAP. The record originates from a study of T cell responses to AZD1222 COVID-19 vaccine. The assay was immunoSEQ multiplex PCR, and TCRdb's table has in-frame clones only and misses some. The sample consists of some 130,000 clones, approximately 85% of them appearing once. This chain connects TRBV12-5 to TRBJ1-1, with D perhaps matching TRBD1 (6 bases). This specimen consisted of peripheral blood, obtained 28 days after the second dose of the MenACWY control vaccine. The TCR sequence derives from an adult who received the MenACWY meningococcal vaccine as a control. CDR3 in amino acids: CASGLATRGVVPNTEAFF. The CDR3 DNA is TGTGCTAGTGGTTTGGCTACGAGGGGGGTTGTACCGAACACTGAAGCTTTCTTT. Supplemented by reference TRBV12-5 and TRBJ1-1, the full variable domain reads DARVTQTPRHKVTEMGQEVTMRCQPILGHNTVFWYRQTMMQGLELLAYFRNRAPLDDSGMPKDRFSAEMPDATLATLKIQPSEPRDSAVYFCASGLATRGVVPNTEAFFGQGTRLTVV.